This is a list of T cell receptor beta chains from one sample in a study of beta chain features in type 1 diabetes. TCRdb's copy holds only in-frame clones and misses some; the assay was immunoSEQ multiplex PCR. The sample contains under 300,000 clones, around 21% of which appear only once. Sequencing was carried out using naive CD4+ T cells from blood. These receptors all stem from a woman aged 40 to 49 with type 1 diabetes. Both conserved end residues are part of each CDR3. Fields, in order: clone size, J gene, D gene, V gene, CDR3 DNA, CDR3 protein. A D gene is named only where the DNA matches it firmly. Some rows mark clone size as missing; the rest say once, few, many or name a class of expanded clone.

size: NA
J: TRBJ1-2
D: NA
V: TRBV15
DNA: TGTGCCACCAGCACCTGGGGGGGAGGTGGCTACACCTTC
CDR3: CATSTWGGGGYTF

size: NA
J: TRBJ2-1
D: NA
V: TRBV5-1
DNA: TGCGCCAGCAGCTTGGAGGGAGAATACAATGAGCAGTTCTTC
CDR3: CASSLEGEYNEQFF

size: once
J: TRBJ2-7
D: TRBD1
V: TRBV7-2
DNA: TGTGCCAGCAGCCCAACTAGGGGGCCGGGTTCCTACGAGCAGTACTTC
CDR3: CASSPTRGPGSYEQYF

size: NA
J: TRBJ2-3
D: TRBD1
V: TRBV6-5
DNA: TGTGCCAGCAGCCTGACAGGGGGTGGAGATACGCAGTATTTT
CDR3: CASSLTGGGDTQYF

size: NA
J: TRBJ2-7
D: TRBD2
V: TRBV7-9
DNA: TGTGCCAGCAGCTTACGCCCCGTAGCGGGGCTCTACGAGCAGTACTTC
CDR3: CASSLRPVAGLYEQYF

size: NA
J: TRBJ2-6
D: NA
V: TRBV4-2
DNA: TGTGCCAGCAGCCAACGGACAGTCGGGCCTGGGGCCAACGTCCTGACTTTC
CDR3: CASSQRTVGPGANVLTF

size: few
J: TRBJ2-5
D: NA
V: TRBV19
DNA: TGTGCCAGTAGGCCGGTGGGGCGAGAGACCCAGTACTTC
CDR3: CASRPVGRETQYF

size: NA
J: TRBJ2-7
D: TRBD1
V: TRBV13
DNA: TGTGCCAGCAGCTTATTTGGGACAGGGGGCGACCGATTC
CDR3: CASSLFGTGGDRF

size: few
J: TRBJ2-5
D: TRBD2
V: TRBV9
DNA: TGTGCCAGCAGCGCCACGACTAGCGGGACCCAAGAGACCCAGTACTTC
CDR3: CASSATTSGTQETQYF

size: few
J: TRBJ1-1
D: TRBD1
V: TRBV29-1
DNA: TGCAGCGTGTCCCACTCACAGGGGGGCACTGAAGCTTTCTTT
CDR3: CSVSHSQGGTEAFF

size: NA
J: TRBJ1-6
D: NA
V: TRBV6-1
DNA: TGTGCCAGCAGTAAACGCGAAGAGTCACCCCTCCACTTT
CDR3: CASSKREESPLHF

size: few
J: TRBJ2-4
D: NA
V: TRBV19
DNA: TGTGCCAGTAGTACGCAGGGGGGAGGAAACATTCAGTACTTC
CDR3: CASSTQGGGNIQYF

size: once
J: TRBJ2-7
D: NA
V: TRBV5-1
DNA: TGCGCCAGCAGCTTAGCCTCCGACGGGGGCGAGCAGTACTTC
CDR3: CASSLASDGGEQYF

size: NA
J: TRBJ2-1
D: TRBD2
V: TRBV11-2
DNA: TGTGCCAGCAGCCGAGGACTAGCGGACAATGAGCAGTTCTTC
CDR3: CASSRGLADNEQFF

size: NA
J: TRBJ1-2
D: TRBD1
V: TRBV15
DNA: TGTGCCACCAGCAGGGGACAGGGGCAATCGGCGAACTATGGCTACACCTTC
CDR3: CATSRGQGQSANYGYTF

size: few
J: TRBJ2-7
D: NA
V: TRBV9
DNA: TGTGCCAGCAGCGTACTCCCGGCGGCAGCCTACGAGCAGTACTTC
CDR3: CASSVLPAAAYEQYF

size: NA
J: TRBJ1-5
D: NA
V: TRBV4-1
DNA: TGCGCCAGCAGCCAAGTTGGGGCTCAGGGGAGGCCCCAGCATTTT
CDR3: CASSQVGAQGRPQHF

size: NA
J: TRBJ1-2
D: NA
V: TRBV10-3
DNA: TGTGCCATCAGTGATCTAGAAACTAACTATGGCTACACCTTC
CDR3: CAISDLETNYGYTF

size: few
J: TRBJ2-3
D: NA
V: TRBV9
DNA: TGTGCCAGCAGCGTTCGGACAGATACGCAGTATTTT
CDR3: CASSVRTDTQYF

size: NA
J: TRBJ1-5
D: NA
V: TRBV7-8
DNA: TGTGCCAGCAGCTTACTCGGAGTCAATCAGCCCCAGCATTTT
CDR3: CASSLLGVNQPQHF

size: few
J: TRBJ2-7
D: NA
V: TRBV10-3
DNA: TGTGCCATCAAGGTAGCGAACTCCTACGAGCAGTACTTC
CDR3: CAIKVANSYEQYF

size: NA
J: TRBJ1-4
D: NA
V: TRBV19
DNA: TGTGCCAGTAGTGCAGAACAGGGCTACGGAAAACTGTTTTTT
CDR3: CASSAEQGYGKLFF

size: NA
J: TRBJ2-7
D: TRBD1
V: TRBV9
DNA: TGTGCCAGCAGCTTCGGGACAGAACTCCCCTACGAGCAGTACTTC
CDR3: CASSFGTELPYEQYF

size: few
J: TRBJ2-3
D: TRBD2
V: TRBV7-2
DNA: TGTGCCAGCAGCTTGAGACTAGCGGGAAGAATAGATACGCAGTATTTT
CDR3: CASSLRLAGRIDTQYF

size: once
J: TRBJ2-3
D: NA
V: TRBV9
DNA: TGTGCCAGCAGCGCCCCGAGTGCGGGACTCGATAGGCAGTATTTT
CDR3: CASSAPSAGLDRQYF

size: NA
J: TRBJ1-4
D: NA
V: TRBV2
DNA: TGTGCCAGCAGTGGACAGGATGAAAAACTGTTTTTT
CDR3: CASSGQDEKLFF

size: NA
J: TRBJ1-6
D: NA
V: TRBV9
DNA: TGTGCCAGCAGCTCAACGGGGGAAGAGAATTCACCCCTCCACTTT
CDR3: CASSSTGEENSPLHF

size: NA
J: TRBJ2-5
D: TRBD1
V: TRBV9
DNA: TGTGCCAGCAGACTTTTACGACAGGGCATAAGGGGGACCCAGTACTTC
CDR3: CASRLLRQGIRGTQYF

size: NA
J: TRBJ2-3
D: NA
V: TRBV29-1
DNA: TGCAGCTCCAAGGGGCGGTTCACAGATACGCAGTATTTT
CDR3: CSSKGRFTDTQYF

size: few
J: TRBJ2-3
D: NA
V: TRBV5-4
DNA: TGTGCCAGCAGCCCAGGGAGCACAGATACGCAGTATTTT
CDR3: CASSPGSTDTQYF

size: NA
J: TRBJ1-4
D: NA
V: TRBV4-1
DNA: TGCGCCAGCAGGTTGACCCCTAGGCATGAAAAACTGTTTTTT
CDR3: CASRLTPRHEKLFF

size: NA
J: TRBJ2-3
D: NA
V: TRBV5-4
DNA: TGTGCCAGCAGTCCTACTACAGATACGCAGTATTTT
CDR3: CASSPTTDTQYF

size: few
J: TRBJ1-6
D: NA
V: TRBV4-2
DNA: TGTGCCAGCAGCCAAGCGGGACTCGAAGGGGAGTCTTCACCCCTCCACTTT
CDR3: CASSQAGLEGESSPLHF

size: few
J: TRBJ1-5
D: NA
V: TRBV6-5
DNA: TGTGCCAGCAGTCGCCCCCTCGGGCCCCAGCATTTT
CDR3: CASSRPLGPQHF

size: NA
J: TRBJ2-1
D: NA
V: TRBV20-1
DNA: TGCAGCGAGGGAGAAGGCAATGAGCAGTTCTTC
CDR3: CSEGEGNEQFF

size: NA
J: TRBJ1-1
D: NA
V: TRBV7-9
DNA: TGTGCCAGCAGCTCGACGGGGTTTGAAGCTTTCTTT
CDR3: CASSSTGFEAFF

size: once
J: TRBJ1-1
D: TRBD1
V: TRBV7-2
DNA: TGTGCCAGCAGCTTAGTCGGGACAGCTACTGAAGCTTTCTTT
CDR3: CASSLVGTATEAFF

size: NA
J: TRBJ2-3
D: TRBD1
V: TRBV7-2
DNA: TGTGCCAGCAGCTTGGGACAGACTTACACAGATACGCAGTATTTT
CDR3: CASSLGQTYTDTQYF

size: NA
J: TRBJ2-4
D: NA
V: TRBV4-3
DNA: TGCGCCAGCAGCCTAAATCCGGGAACCAAAAACATTCAGTACTTC
CDR3: CASSLNPGTKNIQYF

size: NA
J: TRBJ1-2
D: NA
V: TRBV29-1
DNA: TGCAGCGTTTACAGGGCCCCCATTGGCTACACCTTC
CDR3: CSVYRAPIGYTF

size: NA
J: TRBJ1-5
D: TRBD1
V: TRBV7-9
DNA: TGTGCCAGCAGCTTGGCCGGGACAGGGGGCGTGAATCAGCCCCAGCATTTT
CDR3: CASSLAGTGGVNQPQHF

size: few
J: TRBJ1-4
D: NA
V: TRBV7-2
DNA: TGTGCCAGCAGCACGGGACTTAATGAAAAACTGTTTTTT
CDR3: CASSTGLNEKLFF

size: few
J: TRBJ2-7
D: NA
V: TRBV25-1
DNA: TGTGCCAGCAGTGACCCAAGGGGCGGCTACGAGCAGTACTTC
CDR3: CASSDPRGGYEQYF

size: NA
J: TRBJ1-1
D: NA
V: TRBV4-2
DNA: TGTGCCAGCAGCCAAGTCCGGAACACTGAAGCTTTCTTT
CDR3: CASSQVRNTEAFF

size: NA
J: TRBJ2-7
D: TRBD1
V: TRBV6-5
DNA: TGTGCCAGCAGTTACGGGACAGGGGATATCAACGAGCAGTACTTC
CDR3: CASSYGTGDINEQYF